This T cell receptor beta chain was documented in a study of shared clonotypes between healthy human individuals. Whole-study findings and limits: Estimated richness was generally greater in naive than memory subsets.

Germline lookup yields CDR1 SGHRS and CDR2 YFSETQ. V dropped 0 bases and J dropped 3 bases, with 9 bases sitting between them. The CDR3 covers 14 residues. TCRdb's copy holds only in-frame clones and misses some; the assay was immunoSEQ multiplex PCR. The sample consists of 330,000 or so clones, around 70% of them appearing once. This clone was observed once. Its specificity is unknown. The sample taken for sequencing was memory CD4+ T cells sorted from blood. Subset given: CD45RA-negative fraction. The gene calls are TRBV5-1 and TRBJ1-2; D call uncertain. This clonotype was obtained from a man aged 30 to 39 in good health. The DNA for the CDR3 is TGCGCCAGCAGCTTGGAGGCAGACTACTATGGCTACACCTTC. Its translation: CASSLEADYYGYTF. Supplemented by reference TRBV5-1 and TRBJ1-2, the full variable domain reads KAGVTQTPRYLIKTRGQQVTLSCSPISGHRSVSWYQQTPGQGLQFLFEYFSETQRNKGNFPGRFSGRQFSNSRSEMNVSTLELGDSALYLCASSLEADYYGYTFGSGTRLTVV.